What follows are 23 T cell receptor beta chains derived from one specimen sequenced in a study of blood T cell repertoires in COVID-19. Libraries were prepared by immunoSEQ multiplex PCR; TCRdb keeps only in-frame clonotypes and omits some of them. The table records more than 150,000 clones, roughly 90% of them present only once. The specimen was PBMCs or T cells enriched from blood (not recorded which). The origin of the receptors is a woman aged 25 to 39 who had recovered from COVID-19.

V and J are TRBV5-1 and TRBJ1-2; 7 bases match TRBD1. The CDR3 length is 13 residues. V trimming: 2 bases; J trimming: 8 bases; junction bases outside the gene matches: 6. Germline CDR1 SGHRS, CDR2 YFSETQ. The CDR3 loop is CASSFGTADGYTF. The DNA for the CDR3 is TGCGCCAGCAGCTTTGGGACAGCGGACGGCTACACCTTC.

This chain uses TRBV6-5 with TRBJ1-2; 7 nucleotides align to TRBD1. The CDR3 loop spans 15 amino acids. V was clipped by 7 bases and J by 5 bases; unmatched bases: 13. In germline, CDR1 is MNHEY, CDR2 SVGAGI. The CDR3 sequence is CASKGQLNGGYGYTF. DNA for the CDR3: TGTGCCAGCAAGGGACAGCTAAATGGGGGTTATGGCTACACCTTC.

This rearrangement joins TRBV4-3 to TRBJ2-7; 10 nucleotides line up with TRBD2. Germline V lookup: CDR1 LGHNA, CDR2 YSLEER. The CDR3 totals 19 residues. The trim removed 4 bases at V and 0 bases at J, leaving 15 bases unmatched. The CDR3 DNA reads TGCGCCAGCAGCCGCCAAATCACTAGCGGGGCTTCTAGCTCCTACGAGCAGTACTTC. Its protein product is CASSRQITSGASSSYEQYF.

The chain couples TRBV10-3 to TRBJ1-2, with TRBD1 as a possible D gene (5 bases). Germline values: CDR1 ENHRY, CDR2 SYGVKD. Trimming pared 0 bases from V and 4 bases from J, leaving 9 bases between. This CDR3 comprises 14 residues. The CDR3 spells CAISESRQPYGYTF. CDR3 coding DNA: TGTGCCATCAGTGAGTCGAGACAGCCCTATGGCTACACCTTC.

The chain combines TRBV14 with TRBJ2-1, with no clear D. CDR3 length: 13 residues. Trimming stripped 5 bases from V and 6 bases from J, with 11 bases between. CDR1 is SGHDN, CDR2 FVKESK, per germline. CDR3 sequence (DNA): TGTGCCAGCAGCGCGTTGCGGATCAATGAGCAGTTCTTC. This codes for CASSALRINEQFF.

The chain joins TRBV7-9 to TRBJ1-4, with D maybe TRBD1 (5 bases). Trimming took off 1 base at V and 8 bases at J, with 20 bases between the two ends. CDR3 length: 17 amino acids. Looked up from germline, CDR1 is SEHNR and CDR2 is FQNEAQ (reference sequence). CDR3 loop: CASSLGRDGRKGEKLFF. In DNA, the CDR3 is TGTGCCAGCAGCTTAGGGCGGGACGGACGAAAGGGGGAAAAACTGTTTTTT.

This chain joins TRBV4-3 and TRBJ1-2, with TRBD1 matching 10 bases. The trim removed 4 bases at V and 3 bases at J, leaving 8 bases unmatched. From germline, CDR1 is LGHNA and CDR2 YSLEER. CDR3 length: 16 amino acids. CDR3 nucleotide sequence: TGCGCCAGCAGCCTAGGGACAGGGGATTCTTACTATGGCTACACCTTC. It translates to CASSLGTGDSYYGYTF.

V gene TRBV10-2 combines with J gene TRBJ2-2, with D perhaps TRBD2 (6 bases). The CDR3 sequence is 15 residues long. Trimming took 8 bases from V and 8 from J, leaving 21 bases between them. CDR1 WSHSY and CDR2 SAAADI come from the germline V gene. CDR3 sequence: CASGIWTTGVGELFF. The CDR3 nucleotides read TGCGCCAGCGGGATATGGACTACGGGGGTGGGGGAGCTGTTTTTT.

J is TRBJ2-1 and V is TRBV19; 16 bases map to TRBD2. The CDR3 has 21 amino acids. Germline loops: CDR1 LNHDA, CDR2 SQIVND (reference sequence). Unmatched junction bases numbered 14, after V lost 6 bases and J lost 0 bases. The CDR3: CASRWGTSGRAYLCSYNEQFF. The CDR3 DNA is TGTGCCAGTAGATGGGGGACTAGCGGGAGGGCCTATCTATGCTCCTACAATGAGCAGTTCTTC.

The V gene is TRBV15, the J gene TRBJ1-1, with D possibly matching TRBD1 (6 bases). The CDR3 runs to 17 residues. Deletions cut 4 bases from V and 0 bases from J, with 18 bases between. Per germline, CDR1 LNHNV and CDR2 YYDKDF (reference sequence). CDR3 in amino acids: CATSKQGTWTMNTEAFF. DNA for the CDR3: TGTGCCACCAGCAAACAGGGAACTTGGACGATGAACACTGAAGCTTTCTTT.

This chain connects TRBV3-1 (or the pseudogene TRBV3-2) to TRBJ2-2, with D possibly TRBD1 on 5 matching bases. Trimming left V 4 bases short and J 1 base short, with 13 bases between. CDR1 LGHDT and CDR2 YNNKEL come from the germline V gene (reference sequence). This CDR3 region has 16 residues. The CDR3 region is CASSLLWGRNTGELFF. CDR3 DNA sequence: TGTGCCAGCAGCCTTCTGTGGGGCCGGAACACCGGGGAGCTGTTTTTT.

J is TRBJ1-2 and V is TRBV7-8; TRBD1 might be the D (5 bases). Germline V gene data show CDR1 as SGHVS and CDR2 as FQNEAQ. The CDR3 is 15 residues long. Trimming took off 2 bases at V and 4 bases at J, with 14 bases between the two ends. The CDR3 here is CASSLRSRQFYGYTF. The DNA of the CDR3 is TGTGCCAGCAGCTTAAGGTCGCGACAGTTCTATGGCTACACCTTC.

V and J are TRBV19 and TRBJ1-1; TRBD1 might be the D (5 bases). The V gene lost 5 bases and the J gene lost 0 bases, with 10 bases spanning the gap. CDR1 and CDR2 (germline): LNHDA, SQIVND (reference sequence). This CDR3 is 14 amino acids long. The CDR3 sequence is CASSQTRVNTEAFF. CDR3 nucleotide sequence: TGTGCCAGTAGTCAGACCAGGGTGAACACTGAAGCTTTCTTT. Supplemented by reference TRBV19 and TRBJ1-1, the full variable domain reads DGGITQSPKYLFRKEGQNVTLSCEQNLNHDAMYWYRQDPGQGLRLIYYSQIVNDFQKGDIAEGYSVSREKKESFPLTVTSAQKNPTAFYLCASSQTRVNTEAFFGQGTRLTVV.

This sequence joins TRBV7-9 and TRBJ1-2; TRBD1 agrees at 8 bases. Per germline, CDR1 SEHNR and CDR2 FQNEAQ (reference sequence). V was clipped by 1 base and J by 4 bases; unmatched bases: 2. The CDR3 runs 14 residues. CDR3 coding DNA: TGTGCCAGCAGCTTAGATGGGACAGGCTATGGCTACACCTTC. Its protein product is CASSLDGTGYGYTF.

This clone was observed once. One end of the junction is discordant with germline, which a read error may explain. V is TRBV6-1 and J is TRBJ2-2, with D maybe TRBD1 (8 bases). Per the germline V gene, CDR1 is MNHNS and CDR2 is SASEGT. This CDR3 spans 16 amino acids. The CDR3 here is CASTEAITGGGRKLFF. The CDR3 DNA reads as TGTGCCAGCACTGAAGCCATAACAGGGGGGGGGAGGAAGCTGTTTTTT.

The chain links TRBV5-8 to TRBJ2-1; 12 bases match TRBD2. The CDR3 length is 18 residues. Per the germline V gene, CDR1 is SGHTS and CDR2 is YDEGEE. V lost 3 bases and J lost 8; bases outside the gene matches: 15. CDR3 sequence reads: CASSWKYSSGGAGDEQFF. In DNA form, the CDR3 reads TGTGCCAGCAGCTGGAAATACTCTAGCGGGGGGGCCGGTGATGAGCAGTTCTTC.

This clone was detected once. The chain is built from TRBV25-1 and TRBJ2-2; 9 positions match TRBD1. The CDR3 loop spans 15 amino acids. V dropped 8 bases and J dropped 8; count of bases not matched to a gene: 12. The germline gives CDR1 MGHDK, CDR2 SYGVNS. CDR3 in amino acids: CASSYRDRATGELFF. The CDR3 DNA reads TGTGCCAGCTCTTACAGGGACAGGGCTACGGGGGAGCTGTTTTTT.

This clone was picked up one time. The V gene is TRBV15, the J gene TRBJ1-1, with D unresolved. Germline loops: CDR1 LNHNV, CDR2 YYDKDF (reference sequence). Trimming took off 6 bases at V and 0 bases at J, with 8 bases between the two ends. The CDR3 consists of 13 residues. For the CDR3, the DNA is TGTGCCACCAGTCAGGTCTTGAACACTGAAGCTTTCTTT. This codes for CATSQVLNTEAFF.

This rearrangement joins TRBV12-3 or TRBV12-4 to TRBJ2-5, with D unclear. With 6 bases removed from V and 2 bases from J, the gap between germline ends came to 10 bases. The CDR3 sequence is 13 residues long. The CDR3 region has the DNA TGTGCCAGCAGGACTGACGAACAAGAGACCCAGTACTTC. Translating gives CASRTDEQETQYF.

The J gene is TRBJ2-3, the V gene TRBV29-1; TRBD2 aligns across 14 bases. Per germline, CDR1 SQVTM and CDR2 ANQGSEA. The CDR3 is 16 residues long. Unmatched junction bases numbered 9, after V lost 7 bases and J lost 3 bases. CDR3 region: CSAGTSGSLMTDTQYF. DNA for the CDR3: TGCAGCGCAGGGACTAGCGGGAGTTTAATGACAGATACGCAGTATTTT.

This clone was seen once. The CDR3 DNA reads TGTGCCAGCAGCCACTTAGGGGGATCTGGGGCCAACGTCCTGACTTTC. This encodes CASSHLGGSGANVLTF. V gene TRBV3-1 (or the pseudogene TRBV3-2) combines with J gene TRBJ2-6, with D possibly being TRBD1 (6 bases). The V and J ends lost 3 bases and 1 base respectively, with 10 bases between them. Germline V lookup: CDR1 LGHDT, CDR2 YNNKEL (reference sequence). This CDR3 region has 16 residues.

The chain combines TRBV3-1 (or the pseudogene TRBV3-2) with TRBJ1-1, with a possible D match to TRBD1 (6 bases). Trimming took 4 bases from V and 0 from J, leaving 18 bases between them. Germline CDR1 is LGHDT and CDR2 is YNNKEL (reference sequence). This CDR3 is 17 amino acids long. DNA for the CDR3: TGTGCCAGCAGCCTCCGGACAGAACAGGCTCTGAACACTGAAGCTTTCTTT. The encoded protein is CASSLRTEQALNTEAFF.

The chain has TRBV7-9 and TRBJ2-7, with D tentatively TRBD1 (5 bases). CDR1 SEHNR and CDR2 FQNEAQ come from the germline V gene (reference sequence). The CDR3 has 12 residues. V lost 3 bases and J lost 5, with 8 bases in between. The CDR3 coding sequence is TGTGCCAGCAGCTTTGGGGCAAACGAGCAGTACTTC. Encoded protein: CASSFGANEQYF.